Each of the 30 T cell receptor beta chains below was sequenced from the same sample in a study of shared clonotypes between healthy human individuals. The table came from immunoSEQ multiplex PCR; TCRdb's copy has only in-frame clones and leaves some out. The data contain 600,000 to 750,000 clones, 60% to 80% of them singletons. Sequencing used memory CD4+ T cells sorted from blood. Subset in this sample: CD45RA-negative fraction. The receptors were sampled from a woman under 40 in good health.

The chain has TRBV19 and TRBJ2-2; TRBD2 matches at 9 bases. This CDR3 spans 21 amino acids. From germline, CDR1 is LNHDA and CDR2 SQIVND (reference sequence). Losses at the gene ends were 3 bases for V and 0 bases for J; bases not matched to a gene: 17. The CDR3 reads CASSIYRPHSAGGPNTGELFF. The CDR3 region has the DNA TGTGCCAGTAGTATTTATAGGCCCCACTCCGCGGGAGGGCCGAACACCGGGGAGCTGTTTTTT.

A note on this clone: The sample holds other DNA sequences that translate to the same CDR3. The chain is built from TRBV7-2 and TRBJ1-5; no clear D gene. V shed 1 base and J shed 4 bases, with 5 bases lying between them. The germline gives CDR1 SGHTA, CDR2 FQGNSA. CDR3 size: 13 residues. This CDR3 reads CASSLERNQPQHF. In DNA, the CDR3 is TGTGCCAGCAGCTTAGAACGGAATCAGCCCCAGCATTTT.

The chain joins TRBV30 to TRBJ1-4; a weak D match, TRBD1 (5 bases). The V and J ends lost 0 bases and 2 bases respectively, with 16 bases between them. The CDR3 is 17 residues long. In germline, CDR1 is GTSNPN, CDR2 SVGIG (reference sequence). The CDR3 protein is CAWSVLQGGSTNEKLFF. As DNA, the CDR3 is TGTGCCTGGAGTGTACTTCAGGGAGGCTCCACTAATGAAAAACTGTTTTTT.

Here the CDR3 DNA reads TGTGCCAGCAGCCAGGGATTAGGAACTAATGAAAAACTGTTTTTT. Its protein is CASSQGLGTNEKLFF. V gene TRBV11-2 combines with J gene TRBJ1-4; TRBD1 might be the D (5 bases). CDR1 is SGHAT, CDR2 FQNNGV, per germline. Trimming removed 5 bases at V and 1 base at J, with 11 bases between. The CDR3 spans 15 residues.

With regard to this clone: This CDR3 is also generated by other DNA sequences in the sample. V and J are TRBV29-1 and TRBJ2-3, with D uncertain. Trimming took off 3 bases at V and 2 bases at J, with 6 bases between the two ends. The length of the CDR3 is 12 residues. From germline, CDR1 is SQVTM and CDR2 ANQGSEA. The CDR3: CSVDGSTDTQYF. CDR3 nucleotides: TGCAGCGTTGACGGGTCCACAGATACGCAGTATTTT.

With regard to this clone: Other DNA sequences in the sample encode the same CDR3. This rearrangement joins TRBV6-6 to TRBJ1-1; D not resolved. Germline V CDR1 and CDR2: MNHNY, SVGAGI (reference sequence). V was cut by 1 base and J by 2 bases, with 5 bases left in between. CDR3 length equals 13 residues. The CDR3 sequence is CASSYWGNTEAFF. CDR3 nucleotide sequence: TGTGCCAGCAGTTACTGGGGAAACACTGAAGCTTTCTTT.

This chain joins TRBV7-2 and TRBJ2-3; TRBD2 agrees at 8 bases. V shed 5 bases and J 3 bases; nucleotides not matched to a gene: 13. The CDR3 loop spans 17 amino acids. Germline assignment: CDR1 SGHTA and CDR2 FQGNSA. The CDR3: CASSPLGQREPTDTQYF. The CDR3 DNA reads TGTGCCAGCAGCCCCCTGGGGCAGCGGGAGCCGACAGATACGCAGTATTTT.

The genes are TRBV7-2 and TRBJ1-1; perhaps TRBD1 as D (6 bases). V lost 2 bases and J 1 base, leaving 14 bases between the germline ends. Per germline, CDR1 SGHTA and CDR2 FQGNSA. The CDR3 spans 16 residues. DNA for the CDR3: TGTGCCAGCAGCTTATCGAACGGACAGTGGAACACTGAAGCTTTCTTT. Translation: CASSLSNGQWNTEAFF.

The chain has TRBV4-1 and TRBJ1-3; 8 bases map to TRBD1. The CDR3 totals 16 residues. Germline CDR1 and CDR2: MGHRA and YSYEKL. Losses at the gene ends were 3 bases for V and 6 bases for J; bases not matched to a gene: 10. The CDR3 DNA is TGCGCCAGCAGCCAGCCCACCCGGGACAGGTCAAACACCATATATTTT. Translation gives CASSQPTRDRSNTIYF.

V usage is TRBV28 and J usage is TRBJ2-4, with TRBD1 identical over 11 bases. This CDR3 comprises 19 residues. Germline CDR1 and CDR2: MDHEN and SYDVKM. The junction had 17 bases not matched to a gene; V was cut back by 3 bases and J by 7 bases. The CDR3 sequence is CASSFHVVIRRDRGNIQYF. In nucleotides, the CDR3 is TGTGCCAGCAGTTTTCATGTCGTCATTAGGCGGGACAGGGGGAACATTCAGTACTTC.

V is TRBV11-2 and J is TRBJ2-1; TRBD2 aligns across 13 bases. This CDR3 is built from 16 residues. CDR1 is SGHAT and CDR2 is FQNNGV in the germline V gene. V was clipped by 5 bases and J by 4 bases; unmatched bases: 5. CDR3 nucleotides: TGTGCCAGCAGCGAAGAGGGACTAGCGGGATACAATGAGCAGTTCTTC. Translation gives CASSEEGLAGYNEQFF. Filled out from reference TRBV11-2 and TRBJ2-1, the complete variable domain reads EAGVAQSPRYKIIEKRQSVAFWCNPISGHATLYWYQQILGQGPKLLIQFQNNGVVDDSQLPKDRFSAERLKGVDSTLKIQPAKLEDSAVYLCASSEEGLAGYNEQFFGPGTRLTVL.

The V gene is TRBV19, the J gene TRBJ1-5, with TRBD1 as a possible D gene (5 bases). Trimming pared 5 bases from V and 6 bases from J, leaving 20 bases between. This CDR3 spans 16 amino acids. Germline CDR1 is LNHDA and CDR2 is SQIVND (reference sequence). The CDR3 region has the DNA TGTGCCAGTAGTCTCCGGGACTCGACGGGTGGTCAGCCCCAGCATTTT. The encoded protein is CASSLRDSTGGQPQHF.

V and J are TRBV5-4 and TRBJ2-3; TRBD1 matches 12 bases. Trimming cost V 7 bases and J 8 bases; bases outside gene matches: 11. The V gene's germline CDR1 is SGHNT and CDR2 YYREEE (reference sequence). The CDR3 loop spans 15 amino acids. DNA of the CDR3: TGTGCCAGCCGACAACCGGGACAGGGGGCTTCTACGCAGTATTTT. Translated: CASRQPGQGASTQYF. Complete variable domain (other parts from reference TRBV5-4 and TRBJ2-3): ETGVTQSPTHLIKTRGQQVTLRCSSQSGHNTVSWYQQALGQGPQFIFQYYREEENGRGNFPPRFSGLQFPNYSSELNVNALELDDSALYLCASRQPGQGASTQYFGPGTRLTVL.

This clone was found a few times. The V call is TRBV27, the J call TRBJ1-5, with a weak D call TRBD1 (6 bases). The CDR3 has 16 residues. Per the germline V gene, CDR1 is MNHEY and CDR2 is SMNVEV (reference sequence). Trimming shortened V by 5 bases and J by 6 bases, and 20 bases separated the two germline ends. CDR3 protein: CASSPTRGGKGQPQHF. In DNA, the CDR3 is TGTGCCAGCAGTCCAACGAGAGGGGGAAAGGGTCAGCCCCAGCATTTT.

This clone has just one count. This rearrangement joins TRBV6-5 to TRBJ1-1; D gene unclear. Trimming removed 0 bases at V and 1 base at J, with 12 bases between. The CDR3 extends over 16 amino acids. CDR1 and CDR2 from the germline V gene are MNHEY and SVGAGI. CDR3 amino acids: CASSYSNRIRNTEAFF. Here the CDR3 DNA reads TGTGCCAGCAGTTACTCGAACAGAATAAGGAACACTGAAGCTTTCTTT.

The chain carries TRBV15 and TRBJ2-5; the D is unclear. The DNA end favors TRBJ2-7, so the J call may be wrong. In germline, CDR1 is LNHNV, CDR2 YYDKDF (reference sequence). The CDR3 loop spans 9 amino acids. Here the CDR3 DNA reads TGTGCCACCAGCGCCGAGCAGTACTTC. Its translation: CATSAEQYF.

The gene calls are TRBV4-1 and TRBJ2-3, with D perhaps matching TRBD2 (5 bases). The CDR3 has 17 residues. Per the germline V gene, CDR1 is MGHRA and CDR2 is YSYEKL. V lost 4 bases and J lost 3, with 20 bases in between. The CDR3 is CASSLIGSGIGTDTQYF. Here the CDR3 DNA reads TGCGCCAGCAGCCTCATTGGATCGGGAATCGGAACAGATACGCAGTATTTT.

The chain combines TRBV19 with TRBJ2-6; TRBD2 aligns across 7 bases. This CDR3 is 17 amino acids long. Germline-derived CDR1 and CDR2 are LNHDA and SQIVND (reference sequence). Trimming cost V 9 bases and J 1 base; bases outside gene matches: 12. This CDR3 reads CASLSGQGTSGANVLTF. Here the CDR3 DNA reads TGTGCCAGCCTTAGCGGGCAGGGAACGTCTGGGGCCAACGTCCTGACTTTC.

J is TRBJ2-2 and V is TRBV7-8; 12 bases fit TRBD2. V was pared by 4 bases and J by 8 bases, with 8 bases of the junction left unmatched. The CDR3 length is 16 residues. Germline lookup yields CDR1 SGHVS and CDR2 FQNEAQ. The CDR3 reads CASSSGLAGGLGELFF. CDR3 nucleotides: TGTGCCAGCAGCTCAGGGCTAGCGGGAGGGCTGGGGGAGCTGTTTTTT.

V usage is TRBV19 and J usage is TRBJ1-2; 7 bases agree with TRBD1. CDR1 and CDR2 from the germline V gene are LNHDA and SQIVND (reference sequence). CDR3 length equals 13 residues. V shed 6 bases and J 8 bases; nucleotides not matched to a gene: 9. The CDR3 nucleotides read TGTGCCAGTAGCCACGACAGGGTGGAAGGCTACACCTTC. It codes for CASSHDRVEGYTF.

The gene calls are TRBV7-8 and TRBJ2-2; 7 nucleotides match TRBD2. The ends lost 6 bases at V and 6 bases at J; junction bases unmatched: 7. The CDR3 is made up of 14 amino acids. Germline CDR1 is SGHVS and CDR2 is FQNEAQ. The CDR3 protein is CASRRQRDPGELFF. The CDR3 nucleotides read TGTGCCAGCAGGAGACAGCGGGACCCCGGGGAGCTGTTTTTT. Based on the CDR3 plus reference TRBV7-8 and TRBJ2-2, the full variable domain is GAGVSQSPRYKVAKRGQDVALRCDPISGHVSLFWYQQALGQGPEFLTYFQNEAQLDKSGLPSDRFFAERPEGSVSTLKIQRTQQEDSAVYLCASRRQRDPGELFFGEGSRLTVL.

This chain's CDR3 is CAVQDASSTDTQYF. The DNA of the CDR3 is TGTGCCGTTCAGGACGCAAGTAGCACAGATACGCAGTATTTT. This chain uses TRBV6-1 with TRBJ2-3; D is undetermined. The CDR3 totals 14 residues. Germline V lookup: CDR1 MNHNS, CDR2 SASEGT. Trimming took off 11 bases at V and 0 bases at J, with 15 bases between the two ends.

About this clone: Compared with germline, one end of the junction differs, possibly owing to a read error. The rearrangement links TRBV7-2 to TRBJ2-1; 8 bases line up with TRBD2. CDR1 and CDR2 from the germline V gene are SGHTA and FQGNSA. CDR3 length: 16 residues. The CDR3 here is CASTLGPTGGPNEQFF. In DNA form, the CDR3 reads TGTGCCAGCACCTTAGGGCCAACGGGAGGGCCTAATGAGCAGTTCTTC.

The chain links TRBV7-6 to TRBJ2-1; possibly TRBD1 or TRBD2 for D (7 bases each). The CDR3 runs to 13 residues. CDR1 SGHVS and CDR2 FNYEAQ come from the germline V gene. V lost 4 bases to trimming and J lost 10 bases, with 14 bases between them. The CDR3 DNA is TGTGCCAGCAGCTCATCAGGGGGAGGGGAGCAGTTCTTC. Amino acids: CASSSSGGGEQFF.

The chain has TRBV7-9 and TRBJ1-1, with TRBD1 as a possible D gene (6 bases). Germline lookup yields CDR1 SEHNR and CDR2 FQNEAQ (reference sequence). CDR3 length: 15 residues. V was trimmed by 3 bases and J by 0 bases, leaving 11 bases between them. This CDR3 is CASSFRGGLNTEAFF. The CDR3 DNA reads TGTGCCAGCAGCTTCAGGGGAGGCTTGAACACTGAAGCTTTCTTT.

This clone was seen more than once but under ten times. The chain uses TRBV18 and TRBJ2-3; a possible D gene is TRBD1 (6 bases). CDR3 length equals 15 residues. V lost 8 bases and J 3 bases, leaving 18 bases between the germline ends. Germline loops: CDR1 KGHSH, CDR2 LQKENI. CDR3 in DNA: TGTGCCAGCGCTCCGACGGTTACAGGGACAGATACGCAGTATTTT. Translation gives CASAPTVTGTDTQYF.

The chain uses TRBV30 and TRBJ2-7; 8 bases map to TRBD2. The junction had 5 bases not matched to a gene; V was cut back by 7 bases and J by 0 bases. The length of the CDR3 is 13 residues. Germline V lookup: CDR1 GTSNPN, CDR2 SVGIG (reference sequence). Here the CDR3 DNA reads TGTGCCTATAGCGGGGACCTCTCCTACGAGCAGTACTTC. Translated: CAYSGDLSYEQYF.

This chain connects TRBV5-1 to TRBJ1-3, with TRBD1 matching 7 bases. The length of the CDR3 is 15 residues. V was pared by 4 bases and J by 1 base, with 5 bases of the junction left unmatched. Per germline, CDR1 SGHRS and CDR2 YFSETQ. CDR3: CASSQGGASGNTIYF. CDR3 DNA sequence: TGCGCCAGCAGCCAAGGGGGCGCATCTGGAAACACCATATATTTT.

Here the CDR3 reads CASSFPGAGGNQPQHF. CDR3 coding DNA: TGTGCCAGCAGTTTTCCGGGGGCAGGGGGCAATCAGCCCCAGCATTTT. The genes are TRBV28 and TRBJ1-5, with D possibly matching TRBD1 (6 bases). The germline CDR1 and CDR2 sequences are MDHEN and SYDVKM. CDR3 size: 16 residues. V lost 3 bases and J lost 2, with 14 bases in between.

The rearrangement links TRBV4-1 to TRBJ1-4, with TRBD1 matching over 8 bases. Per the germline V gene, CDR1 is MGHRA and CDR2 is YSYEKL. The CDR3 is 17 amino acids. V lost 4 bases, J lost 3 bases, and 10 bases stayed unmatched. The CDR3 sequence is CASSPGPGQGSNEKLFF. The CDR3 DNA follows: TGCGCCAGCAGCCCAGGTCCTGGACAGGGTTCTAATGAAAAACTGTTTTTT.